This T cell receptor (beta chain) was recorded in a study of Ad26.COV2.S vaccination and SARS-CoV-2 variants. Libraries were prepared by immunoSEQ multiplex PCR; TCRdb keeps only in-frame clonotypes and omits some of them. The sample holds roughly 350,000 clones, 75% to 90% seen once. Treatment here: around 19 received Ad26.COV2.S at low or high dose, single or two shots; about 5 received placebo; per-sample allocation not given. All samples were drawn on day 63, counting from the first vaccine or placebo injection. The CDR3 contains 14 residues. The germline gives CDR1 SGHRS, CDR2 YFSETQ. The J segment lost 6 bases and the V segment lost 0 bases, leaving 3 bases of the junction unmatched.

This chain connects TRBV5-1 to TRBJ2-7; TRBD1 matches at 10 bases. The input for sequencing was peripheral blood, taken in a trial of Ad26.COV2.S vaccine versus placebo. The clonotype comes from a person aged 18 to 59 who received the Ad26.COV2.S COVID-19 vaccine or a placebo. CDR3 sequence: CASSLGGTGVEQYF. Written as DNA, the CDR3 is TGCGCCAGCAGCTTGGGAGGGACAGGGGTCGAGCAGTACTTC.